The subject of this entry is one T cell receptor beta chain. The entry originates in a study of cytomegalovirus exposure and HLA in healthy donors. It was with 60 Vbeta and 13 Jbeta primers that the PCR ran. Assay: immunoSEQ multiplex PCR; the TCRdb copy retains only in-frame clones and omits some. The sample lists about 61,000 clones, around 80% occurring once. The CDR3 is 14 amino acids. Trimming cost V 0 bases and J 11 bases; bases outside gene matches: 9. The germline V gene encodes CDR1 LNHNV and CDR2 YYDKDF (reference sequence). Material: PBMCs. The origin of this receptor is a man in his fifties or sixties in good health and CMV-seropositive. The gene calls are TRBV15 and TRBJ2-5; the match to TRBD2 covers 7 bases. The CDR3 here is CATSRDLEGREQYF. Here the CDR3 DNA reads TGTGCCACCAGCAGAGATTTGGAGGGGCGGGAGCAGTACTTC.